These T cell receptor beta chains were read from a single sample in a study of T cell responses to AZD1222 COVID-19 vaccine. The table came from immunoSEQ multiplex PCR; TCRdb's copy has only in-frame clones and leaves some out. Of roughly 150,000 clones in the sample, approximately 94% were seen once. The source was peripheral blood, collected 28 days after the second AZD1222 dose. Source of these receptors: an adult who received the AZD1222 COVID-19 vaccine. Each CDR3 is given with its conserved first and last residue. A D gene is named only where the DNA matches it firmly. A row's size may be missing; if present it is once, few, many or a size class.

clone_size	v_call	d_call	j_call	cdr3_aa	cdr3_nt
NA	TRBV12-3/TRBV12-4	NA	TRBJ2-1	CASSIGFYNEQFF	TGTGCCAGCTCGATAGGGTTCTACAATGAGCAGTTCTTC
NA	TRBV14	NA	TRBJ2-1	CASSQVGAYNEQFF	TGTGCCAGCAGCCAAGTAGGGGCCTACAATGAGCAGTTCTTC
NA	TRBV7-3	NA	TRBJ2-5	CASSLSGLGTQYF	TGTGCCAGCAGCTTATCGGGGCTCGGGACCCAGTACTTC
NA	TRBV7-9	TRBD2	TRBJ2-1	CASSSPIHLAGRGNEQFF	TGTGCCAGCAGCTCGCCCATTCATCTAGCGGGAAGAGGTAATGAGCAGTTCTTC
NA	TRBV19	TRBD2	TRBJ2-1	CASSGRYNEQFF	TGTGCCAGTAGCGGGAGGTACAATGAGCAGTTCTTC
NA	TRBV5-1	NA	TRBJ2-7	CASGGGYEQYF	TGCGCCAGCGGGGGAGGCTACGAGCAGTACTTC
NA	TRBV2	NA	TRBJ1-6	CASSAWEDSPLHF	TGTGCCAGCAGTGCCTGGGAGGATTCACCCCTCCACTTT
NA	TRBV19	TRBD2	TRBJ2-1	CASSIAGTRWSNEQFF	TGTGCCAGTAGTATAGCCGGGACTAGGTGGAGTAATGAGCAGTTCTTC
NA	TRBV4-3	TRBD1	TRBJ2-5	CASSRDRARYQETQYF	TGCGCCAGCAGCCGGGACAGGGCTAGGTACCAAGAGACCCAGTACTTC
NA	TRBV19	NA	TRBJ1-1	CASSITANTEAFF	TGTGCCAGTAGTATTACGGCCAACACTGAAGCTTTCTTT
NA	TRBV12-3/TRBV12-4	NA	TRBJ2-3	CASTVITDTQYF	TGTGCCAGCACCGTAATAACAGATACGCAGTATTTT
NA	TRBV19	TRBD2	TRBJ2-5	CASSIEPGLAETQYF	TGTGCCAGTAGTATAGAGCCGGGACTAGCTGAGACCCAGTACTTC
NA	TRBV19	TRBD1	TRBJ1-5	CASSTRTGQMGNQPQHF	TGTGCCAGTAGCACACGGACAGGCCAAATGGGCAATCAGCCCCAGCATTTT
NA	TRBV19	NA	TRBJ1-1	CASVWGNTEAFF	TGTGCCAGTGTCTGGGGGAACACTGAAGCTTTCTTT
NA	TRBV3-1/TRBV3-2	NA	TRBJ1-1	CASSQATEAFF	TGTGCCAGCAGCCAAGCTACTGAAGCTTTCTTT
NA	TRBV9	NA	TRBJ1-1	CASSVAGGWSTEAFF	TGTGCCAGCAGCGTAGCTGGAGGTTGGTCCACTGAAGCTTTCTTT
many	TRBV6-2/TRBV6-3	NA	TRBJ2-3	CASSYIGRTSTDTQYF	TGTGCCAGCAGTTATATAGGACGAACTAGCACAGATACGCAGTATTTT
NA	TRBV5-1	NA	TRBJ2-7	CASSLGANTYEQYF	TGCGCCAGCAGCTTGGGTGCCAATACTTACGAGCAGTACTTC
NA	TRBV6-5	TRBD1	TRBJ1-3	CASRLGQGGNTIYF	TGTGCCAGCAGACTCGGACAGGGTGGAAACACCATATATTTT
NA	TRBV19	NA	TRBJ1-4	CASSIRPTTNEKLFF	TGTGCCAGTAGTATAAGGCCTACAACTAATGAAAAACTGTTTTTT
once	TRBV5-1	TRBD2	TRBJ2-1	CASSLAPASGSLVGYNEQFF	TGCGCCAGCAGCTTGGCCCCAGCTAGCGGGAGCCTAGTGGGATACAATGAGCAGTTCTTC
NA	TRBV9	TRBD2	TRBJ2-1	CASSATGTSVYNEQFF	TGTGCCAGCAGCGCAACAGGGACTAGCGTCTACAATGAGCAGTTCTTC
NA	TRBV9	NA	TRBJ2-3	CASSVGISFTDTQYF	TGTGCCAGCAGCGTAGGAATTTCCTTCACAGATACGCAGTATTTT
NA	TRBV5-1	NA	TRBJ2-3	CASSPPGRSGSTDTQYF	TGCGCCAGCAGCCCCCCCGGGCGCTCTGGATCCACAGATACGCAGTATTTT
NA	TRBV27	NA	TRBJ2-5	CASQPLNRGETQYF	TGTGCCAGCCAGCCACTAAACCGGGGAGAGACCCAGTACTTC
NA	TRBV19	NA	TRBJ2-7	CASSIRGPTYEQYF	TGTGCCAGTAGTATACGCGGGCCGACCTACGAGCAGTACTTC
NA	TRBV5-8	TRBD2	TRBJ2-1	CASSLGGSRNEQFF	TGTGCCAGCAGCCTGGGAGGGAGCCGGAATGAGCAGTTCTTC
NA	TRBV12-3/TRBV12-4	NA	TRBJ1-4	CASNQVKNEKLFF	TGTGCCAGCAACCAGGTTAAGAATGAAAAACTGTTTTTT
NA	TRBV2	TRBD1	TRBJ1-5	CASTGTVPFSNQPQHF	TGTGCCAGCACCGGGACAGTCCCCTTTAGCAATCAGCCCCAGCATTTT
NA	TRBV6-2/TRBV6-3	NA	TRBJ1-2	CASSYDIRGTPNYGYTF	TGTGCCAGCAGTTACGATATACGTGGGACGCCCAACTATGGCTACACCTTC
NA	TRBV4-2	TRBD2	TRBJ2-7	CASSQTPGLAGEGVPYEQYF	TGTGCCAGCAGCCAGACCCCGGGACTAGCGGGAGAGGGGGTCCCCTACGAGCAGTACTTC
NA	TRBV5-1	TRBD2	TRBJ2-3	CASGPGGSTDTQYF	TGCGCCAGCGGCCCGGGAGGAAGCACAGATACGCAGTATTTT
NA	TRBV27	NA	TRBJ1-1	CASSRQLGSPSEAFF	TGTGCCAGCAGTCGTCAATTAGGATCACCCTCTGAAGCTTTCTTT
NA	TRBV7-2	TRBD2	TRBJ2-1	CASSPPWGGAPEQFF	TGTGCCAGCAGTCCTCCTTGGGGAGGGGCCCCTGAGCAGTTCTTC
NA	TRBV12-3/TRBV12-4	NA	TRBJ2-7	CASSPGTYEQYF	TGTGCCAGCAGTCCGGGGACTTACGAGCAGTACTTC
NA	TRBV29-1	NA	TRBJ2-1	CSVDGAYNEQFF	TGCAGCGTTGACGGGGCCTACAATGAGCAGTTCTTC
NA	TRBV6-4	TRBD1	TRBJ2-2	CASSDGRGGIGELFF	TGTGCCAGCAGTGACGGACGAGGGGGCATCGGGGAGCTGTTTTTT
NA	TRBV5-1	TRBD2	TRBJ2-1	CASSQTGTSENKQFF	TGCGCCAGCAGTCAAACAGGGACTAGCGAAAATAAGCAGTTCTTC
NA	TRBV5-6	NA	TRBJ2-6	CARSWGGPGANVLTF	TGTGCCCGCAGCTGGGGGGGGCCTGGGGCCAACGTCCTGACTTTC
NA	TRBV2	NA	TRBJ1-5	CASSGQGSNQPQHF	TGTGCCAGCAGTGGCCAGGGAAGCAATCAGCCCCAGCATTTT
NA	TRBV29-1	TRBD1	TRBJ2-2	CSARTGEVTGELFF	TGCAGCGCCCGGACAGGGGAAGTCACCGGGGAGCTGTTTTTT
NA	TRBV2	TRBD1	TRBJ2-1	CASIPGQGHNEQFF	TGTGCCAGCATACCGGGACAGGGTCACAATGAGCAGTTCTTC
NA	TRBV5-1	NA	TRBJ2-3	CASSPTGPLNTQYF	TGCGCCAGCAGTCCGACCGGACCGCTAAATACGCAGTATTTT
NA	TRBV4-1	TRBD1	TRBJ1-1	CASSPYPRGVQNTEAFF	TGCGCCAGCAGCCCCTACCCCAGGGGGGTACAAAACACTGAAGCTTTCTTT
NA	TRBV28	TRBD1	TRBJ2-7	CASSFRDRGYYEQYF	TGTGCCAGCAGTTTCAGGGACAGGGGGTACTACGAGCAGTACTTC
NA	TRBV2	TRBD2	TRBJ2-3	CASSNSPTSFADTQYF	TGTGCCAGCAGTAACTCCCCGACTAGCTTCGCAGATACGCAGTATTTT
once	TRBV4-3	NA	TRBJ1-2	CASSQEMESNYGYTF	TGCGCCAGCAGCCAAGAAATGGAGTCGAACTATGGCTACACCTTC
NA	TRBV5-1	NA	TRBJ1-2	CASSLKWDTNYGYTF	TGCGCCAGCAGCTTGAAGTGGGACACAAACTATGGCTACACCTTC
NA	TRBV19	TRBD1	TRBJ2-7	CATRDRIYEQYF	TGTGCCACCCGGGACAGGATTTACGAGCAGTACTTC
NA	TRBV3-1/TRBV3-2	NA	TRBJ2-5	CASSQERPGARETQYF	TGTGCCAGCAGCCAAGAACGTCCGGGGGCGCGGGAGACCCAGTACTTC
NA	TRBV5-3	NA	TRBJ2-3	CARSPSNRDSSPWTQYF	TGTGCCAGAAGCCCTTCGAATAGGGACTCATCACCATGGACGCAGTATTTT
NA	TRBV6-1	TRBD2	TRBJ2-3	CASSVIAGLYWDTQYF	TGTGCCAGCAGTGTAATAGCGGGCCTCTATTGGGATACGCAGTATTTT
NA	TRBV4-1	NA	TRBJ2-7	CASSQDLALAYEQYF	TGCGCCAGCAGCCAAGATTTAGCTCTGGCCTACGAGCAGTACTTC
NA	TRBV9	NA	TRBJ2-7	CASSVGAGLYYEQYF	TGTGCCAGCAGCGTAGGGGCAGGGTTATATTACGAGCAGTACTTC
NA	TRBV27	NA	TRBJ1-1	CASSMGRANTEAFF	TGTGCCAGCAGTATGGGACGGGCAAACACTGAAGCTTTCTTT